Listed below are T cell receptor beta chains from one sample, sequenced in a study of T-cell reconstitution after alpha-beta-depleted transplantation in children. TCRdb itself ran the PCR reads through MiXCR, one entry per CDR3 protein. The sample has hundreds of thousands of distinct CDR3 sequences, approximately 22% seen once; the top ten hold 14%. The input for sequencing was PBMCs, mostly from graft donor cells, taken 360 days after TCRalphabeta/CD19-depleted stem cell transplant. These receptor sequences come from a boy less than two years old who had a stem cell transplant for acute myeloid leukemia, so the T cells may come from the graft donor. The CDR3 runs from the conserved cysteine through the conserved F or W. Fields, in order: clone size, V gene, J gene, D gene, CDR3 DNA, CDR3 protein. A D gene is named only where the DNA matches it firmly. Size tells how often a clone was seen (once, few, many) or the class of an expanded clone, and some rows leave it out.

>many|TRBV7-9|TRBJ2-1|TRBD2
TGTGCCAGCGGAGCCGGGACTAGCGGCTTCGGGGAGCAGTTCTTC
CASGAGTSGFGEQFF
>many|TRBV5-6|TRBJ2-7|TRBD2
TGTGCCAGCAGCTTGGAGTATGGGCGGGGGGGTTACGAGCAGTACTTC
CASSLEYGRGGYEQYF
>many|TRBV9|TRBJ1-1|TRBD1
TGTGCCAGCAGCGTAGAAGGGGGCAGTGAAGCTTTCTTT
CASSVEGGSEAFF
>few|TRBV20-1|TRBJ1-5|NA
TGCAGTGCTACAGGACAGCCGGGCAAGCCCCAGCATTTT
CSATGQPGKPQHF
>many|TRBV6-5|TRBJ2-5|NA
TGTGCCAGCAGTTATGGGCGGGGTTCGGTCCAAGAGACCCAGTACTTC
CASSYGRGSVQETQYF
>NA|TRBV24-1|TRBJ1-2|NA
TGTGCCACCAGTGATCCGCGAGCTAGGGGCTACACCTTC
CATSDPRARGYTF
>NA|TRBV25-1|TRBJ1-1|NA
TGTGCCAGCAGTGAATATTTTGGGGCGCCCGCGCCTGAGAACACTGAAGCTTTCTTT
CASSEYFGAPAPENTEAFF
>few|TRBV10-2|TRBJ2-1|TRBD1
TGCGCCAGCAGTGAGTCGGGGACAGGATTATACAATGAGCAGTTCTTC
CASSESGTGLYNEQFF
>few|TRBV20-1|TRBJ1-5|NA
TGCAGTGCAGGCAATCAGCCCCAGCATTTT
CSAGNQPQHF
>few|TRBV12-3/TRBV12-4|TRBJ2-1|TRBD1
TGTGCCAGTGGGACAGGGGAATACAATGAGCAGTTCTTC
CASGTGEYNEQFF
>few|TRBV5-1|TRBJ2-7|TRBD1
TGCGCCAGCAGCTTGAGACAGGGGAGCGCCTACGAGCAGTACTTC
CASSLRQGSAYEQYF
>few|TRBV10-3|TRBJ2-3|TRBD1
TGTGCCATCAGCCATCCCCGACAGGGGGGCACAGATACGCAGTATTTT
CAISHPRQGGTDTQYF
>few|TRBV20-1|TRBJ2-3|NA
TGCAGTGCTAGAGGGGGATCCTATAACACAGATACGCAGTATTTT
CSARGGSYNTDTQYF
>NA|TRBV5-6|TRBJ1-5|TRBD1
TGTGCCAGCAGCTTGGGGTACAGGGGGCATCAGCCCCAGCATTTT
CASSLGYRGHQPQHF
>few|TRBV20-1|TRBJ2-3|TRBD1
TGCAGTGCTACAGGGGGCACATTAAACACAGATACGCAGTATTTT
CSATGGTLNTDTQYF
>few|TRBV5-1|TRBJ2-3|NA
TGCGCCAGCAGCTTGATTAGCAGGGAGGATACGCAGTATTTT
CASSLISREDTQYF
>many|TRBV18|TRBJ1-5|NA
TGTGCCAGCTCACCAGGGGGGCAGCCCCAGCATTTT
CASSPGGQPQHF
>NA|TRBV5-1|TRBJ1-1|TRBD1
TGCGCCAGCAGCTCCGACAGTTACAGGGGCACTGAAGCTTTCTTT
CASSSDSYRGTEAFF
>NA|TRBV20-1|TRBJ2-1|NA
TGCGGTGCTAGAGATTGGAGGGCCTATGAGCAGTTCTTC
CGARDWRAYEQFF
>few|TRBV4-3|TRBJ2-5|NA
TGCGCCAGCAGCCAAGATCGAGGAGCGGAGGAGACCCAGTACTTC
CASSQDRGAEETQYF
>few|TRBV14|TRBJ1-2|TRBD1
TGTGCCAGCAGCCCGACAGGGACTTCCGTCGCTCTTGGTGGCTACACCTTC
CASSPTGTSVALGGYTF
>many|TRBV7-6|TRBJ2-7|TRBD1
TGTGCCAGCAGCCTTTGGACAGGGCCCTACGAGCAGTACTTC
CASSLWTGPYEQYF
>NA|TRBV6-1|TRBJ2-7|NA
TGTGCCAGCAGGGCGCCGATAGTCAACGAGCAGTACTTC
CASRAPIVNEQYF
>few|TRBV20-1|TRBJ1-4|NA
TGCAGCGGCGGGTCTGGGGCATCAGGGAGTGAAAAACTGTTTTTT
CSGGSGASGSEKLFF
>few|TRBV20-1|TRBJ2-7|NA
TGCAGTGCTAAGTCAGGATTAGTGTACGAGCAGTACTTC
CSAKSGLVYEQYF
>NA|TRBV27|TRBJ1-5|NA
TGTGCCAGCAGTTTAGTAGGGCTCGGCAATCAGCCCCAGCATTTT
CASSLVGLGNQPQHF
>many|TRBV7-9|TRBJ2-5|TRBD2
TGTGCCAGCAGCCCTGGGACTAGCAGCCAACAAGAGACCCAGTACTTC
CASSPGTSSQQETQYF
>few|TRBV11-3|TRBJ1-6|NA
TGTGCCAGCAGCCGCAGGACGTCTGGGGGTTCACCCCTCCACTTT
CASSRRTSGGSPLHF
>many|TRBV4-3|TRBJ2-7|TRBD1
TGCGCCAGCAGCCAAGATCGATCAGGGGGCAACGAGCAGTACTTC
CASSQDRSGGNEQYF
>few|TRBV12-5|TRBJ1-2|NA
TGTGCTAGTGGTTTCGAGGCCTATGGCTACACCTTC
CASGFEAYGYTF
>few|TRBV20-1|TRBJ1-4|TRBD1
TGCAGTGCTAGGAGGGGACAGGGGGCCGGAGAAAAACTGTTTTTT
CSARRGQGAGEKLFF
>NA|TRBV12-3/TRBV12-4|TRBJ1-6|NA
TGTGCCAGCAGAGCGGCGGCGTCACCCCTCCACTTT
CASRAAASPLHF
>many|TRBV29-1|TRBJ2-1|NA
TGCAGCGGACGGCTAGGGTTTGAGCAGTTCTTC
CSGRLGFEQFF
>NA|TRBV3-1|TRBJ2-1|TRBD1
TGTGCCAGCAGCCGCCGGCTGGGACAGGGTGTCAATGAGCAGTTCTTC
CASSRRLGQGVNEQFF
>few|TRBV20-1|TRBJ1-6|NA
TGCAGTGCTAGGGAGAGGGCTAATTCACCCCTCCACTTT
CSARERANSPLHF
>NA|TRBV6-4|TRBJ2-2|NA
TGTGCCAGCAGTGTCGAGGTAACCACCGGGGAGCTGTTTTTT
CASSVEVTTGELFF
>many|TRBV10-2|TRBJ2-1|NA
TGCGCCAGCAGTGATTCTTCTGGAACGGGGGATGAGCAGTTCTTC
CASSDSSGTGDEQFF
>many|TRBV6-5|TRBJ2-5|NA
TGTGCCAGCAGTTCCCAGGTCAGGGATGGAGGGGACCAGTACTTC
CASSSQVRDGGDQYF
>NA|TRBV20-1|TRBJ1-6|NA
TGCAGTGCTAGGCCCGGGACCTTATATAATTCACCCCTCCACTTT
CSARPGTLYNSPLHF
>many|TRBV6-5|TRBJ1-5|NA
TGTGCCAGCAGTTATTGGCAGAGCAATCAGCCCCAGCATTTT
CASSYWQSNQPQHF
>NA|TRBV10-3|TRBJ2-3|TRBD2
TGTGCCATCAGTGATCCCGGGACTAGCGGGGGGACAGATACGCAGTATTTT
CAISDPGTSGGTDTQYF
>few|TRBV6-5|TRBJ1-1|NA
TGTGCCAGCAGTTCCTGGGGGGCGCGGGACACTGAAGCTTTCTTT
CASSSWGARDTEAFF
>NA|TRBV7-2|TRBJ2-1|NA
TGTGCCAGCAGCTTAATGAGACTTTACAATGAGCAGTTCTTC
CASSLMRLYNEQFF